Listed below are T cell receptor beta chains from one sample, sequenced in a study of cytomegalovirus exposure and HLA in healthy donors. Sequenced by immunoSEQ multiplex PCR; TCRdb stores in-frame clones only, minus some. The table shows some 200,000 clones, with just under 70% occurring only once. The sample was PBMCs. These receptors were taken from a man aged 40-49 years in good health and CMV-seropositive. CDR3s include the opening cysteine and the closing phenylalanine or tryptophan. Fields, in order: V gene, D gene, J gene, clone size, CDR3 DNA, CDR3 protein. A D gene is named only where the DNA matches it firmly. Clone size appears in some rows only: once, few, many, or a class for an expanded clone.

TRBV10-1	-	TRBJ1-4	few	TGCGCCAGCAGTGCAGGGGCGGCAACTAATGAAAAACTGTTTTTT	CASSAGAATNEKLFF
TRBV6-1	TRBD1	TRBJ1-2	once	TGTGCCAGCAGTGAAACTTTGGGACAGGGCGATCGCGGCTATGGCTACACCTTC	CASSETLGQGDRGYGYTF
TRBV6-5	-	TRBJ2-2	-	TGTGCCAGCAGGAGGGTCTCGCACACCGGGGAGCTGTTTTTT	CASRRVSHTGELFF
TRBV18	-	TRBJ1-3	-	TGTGCCAGCTCACCACCAGCCTCTGGAAACACCATATATTTT	CASSPPASGNTIYF
TRBV4-2	TRBD1	TRBJ1-3	-	TGTGCCAGCAGCCCCCAGGACAGGGGGATAGCTGGAAACACCATATATTTT	CASSPQDRGIAGNTIYF
TRBV6-5	-	TRBJ2-7	-	TGTGCCAGCAGTTACGGACACTACTACGAGCAGTACTTC	CASSYGHYYEQYF
TRBV7-9	TRBD1	TRBJ1-2	-	TGTGCCAGCAGCCCCGGGACAGGGATTAAGGGTGGCTACACCTTC	CASSPGTGIKGGYTF
TRBV7-8	-	TRBJ2-7	-	TGTGCCAGCAGCTCGACAGGTCCGGGATACGAGCAGTACTTC	CASSSTGPGYEQYF
TRBV7-3	TRBD1	TRBJ2-2	-	TGTGCCAGCAGCGTGGACGGACAGGGGGGCACCGGGGAGCTGTTTTTT	CASSVDGQGGTGELFF
TRBV5-1	-	TRBJ1-1	-	TGCGCCAGCAGCGCGGGGGCGACAGGGAACACTGAAGCTTTCTTT	CASSAGATGNTEAFF
TRBV7-2	TRBD2	TRBJ2-7	few	TGTGCCAGCAGCCTATCTAGCGGGGGGGCCACCTACGAGCAGTACTTC	CASSLSSGGATYEQYF
TRBV5-5	TRBD1	TRBJ1-2	-	TGTGCCAGCAGCTTCCGGGGACAGGGATTCTATGGCTACACCTTC	CASSFRGQGFYGYTF
TRBV15	-	TRBJ1-5	-	TGTGCCACCAGCAGAGATCGCGGGCCTGAAGGACAGCATTTT	CATSRDRGPEGQHF
TRBV29-1	TRBD2	TRBJ2-1	-	TGCAGCGTTGAATCGACTAGCGGGGGTTCCTACAATGAGCAGTTCTTC	CSVESTSGGSYNEQFF
TRBV7-8	TRBD1	TRBJ2-1	-	TGTGCCAGCAGCTTAGGGACAGGGCCCTCGCGGTTCTTC	CASSLGTGPSRFF
TRBV11-2	-	TRBJ1-3	few	TGTGCCAGCAGCTTAGGTTGGGACTTTGGAAACACCATATATTTT	CASSLGWDFGNTIYF
TRBV4-1	-	TRBJ1-1	few	TGCGCCAGCAGCCAAGGGGCCGCCACTGAAGCTTTCTTT	CASSQGAATEAFF
TRBV27	TRBD1	TRBJ2-1	few	TGTGCCAGCAGTCCCACAACAGGGGGCGCGAACAATGAGCAGTTCTTC	CASSPTTGGANNEQFF
TRBV6-1	-	TRBJ2-2	-	TGTGCCAGCAGTGAAATCCGGGGGGCCACCGGGGAGCTGTTTTTT	CASSEIRGATGELFF
TRBV5-1	TRBD2	TRBJ2-7	few	TGCGCCAGCAGCTTGGAGTTAGCGGGGTCCTACGAGCAGTACTTC	CASSLELAGSYEQYF
TRBV9	TRBD1	TRBJ2-1	-	TGTGCCAGCAGCGCTCGGGGGACAGGGGACAATGAGCAGTTCTTC	CASSARGTGDNEQFF
TRBV6-6	-	TRBJ2-3	-	TGTGCCAGCAGCCCCACTGCCACAGGGACAGATACGCAGTATTTT	CASSPTATGTDTQYF
TRBV7-8	TRBD1	TRBJ2-7	-	TGTGCCAGCAGCCCCCGGACGGGACAGGGGTTAAACGAGCAGTACTTC	CASSPRTGQGLNEQYF
TRBV6-6	TRBD1	TRBJ1-6	-	TGTGCCAGCAGCTATCGGACAGGGAATAATTCACCCCTCCACTTT	CASSYRTGNNSPLHF
TRBV5-1	TRBD1	TRBJ1-5	-	TGCGCCAGCAACCCTGGGGGGTCCGGGACAGTCAATTTTATTAGCAATCAGCCCCAGCATTTT	CASNPGGSGTVNFISNQPQHF
TRBV27	TRBD1	TRBJ1-5	-	TGTGCCAGCAGTCCAGGACAGGGGAATCAGCCCCAGCATTTT	CASSPGQGNQPQHF
TRBV6-4	-	TRBJ2-3	once	TGTGCCAGCAAGTACAAACCCAATACGCAGTATTTT	CASKYKPNTQYF
TRBV9	-	TRBJ1-1	-	TGTGCCAGCAGCGTAGCTCCAGGGAACACTGAAGCTTTCTTT	CASSVAPGNTEAFF
TRBV28	-	TRBJ2-7	-	TGTGCCAGCAGTTTTCAGAAAGGAGGGGCAGCCGAGCAGTACTTC	CASSFQKGGAAEQYF
TRBV18	-	TRBJ1-5	-	TGTGCCAGCTCACCGGGAGGTTCGGTCCAGCCCCAGCATTTT	CASSPGGSVQPQHF
TRBV5-1	-	TRBJ1-3	-	TGCGCCAGCAGCCAAGAACCAGGGGTCGGAAACACCATATATTTT	CASSQEPGVGNTIYF
TRBV21-1	-	TRBJ2-7	-	TGTGCCAGCGAGAAGTCTCCACCCTACGAGCAGTACTTC	CASEKSPPYEQYF
TRBV6-5	-	TRBJ2-2	-	TGTGCCAGCCACCTGAGGGGGTCCGGGGAGCTGTTTTTT	CASHLRGSGELFF
TRBV6-1	TRBD2	TRBJ2-1	-	TGTGCCAGCAGTGAGCTAGCGGTGGAGCAGTTCTTC	CASSELAVEQFF
TRBV5-1	-	TRBJ2-7	-	TGCGCCAGCAGCTTGGGACAGAGCTCCTACGAGCAGTACTTC	CASSLGQSSYEQYF
TRBV5-1	-	TRBJ2-5	-	TGCGCCAGCAGCTCCGGGTTGGAAGAGACCCAGTACTTC	CASSSGLEETQYF
TRBV11-3	-	TRBJ1-5	many	TGTGCCAGCAGCCACGGGCAGCCCCAGCATTTT	CASSHGQPQHF
TRBV9	TRBD2	TRBJ2-5	few	TGTGCCAGCAGCGTAGGACTAGCGGGGGCTCAAGAGACCCAGTACTTC	CASSVGLAGAQETQYF
TRBV29-1	-	TRBJ2-1	-	TGCAGCGTTGAAGATGATCCCCCAGGAATTTACAATGAGCAGTTCTTC	CSVEDDPPGIYNEQFF
TRBV7-9	-	TRBJ1-5	-	TGTGCCAGCAGCGCGGGAAAGCCCCAGCAGCCCCAGCATTTT	CASSAGKPQQPQHF
TRBV7-9	-	TRBJ2-7	-	TGTGCCAGCAGCTTAGGGACAGAAGGAGGCGAGCAGTACTTC	CASSLGTEGGEQYF
TRBV19	TRBD1	TRBJ1-1	-	TGTGCCAGTAGTAACCCGTACAACAGGGGCGGGAACACTGAAGCTTTCTTT	CASSNPYNRGGNTEAFF
TRBV4-3	-	TRBJ1-1	few	TGCGCCAGCAGCCAAGATCGCGCCCGAGAGGGTGAAGCTTTCTTT	CASSQDRAREGEAFF
TRBV5-1	TRBD1	TRBJ1-2	-	TGCGCCAGCAGCTTGTCGACACAGGGGCCTTGGGGTGGCTACACCTTC	CASSLSTQGPWGGYTF
TRBV5-1	TRBD2	TRBJ2-1	-	TGCGCCAGCACCCCCCTAGCGGGGGGCTACAATGAGCAGTTCTTC	CASTPLAGGYNEQFF